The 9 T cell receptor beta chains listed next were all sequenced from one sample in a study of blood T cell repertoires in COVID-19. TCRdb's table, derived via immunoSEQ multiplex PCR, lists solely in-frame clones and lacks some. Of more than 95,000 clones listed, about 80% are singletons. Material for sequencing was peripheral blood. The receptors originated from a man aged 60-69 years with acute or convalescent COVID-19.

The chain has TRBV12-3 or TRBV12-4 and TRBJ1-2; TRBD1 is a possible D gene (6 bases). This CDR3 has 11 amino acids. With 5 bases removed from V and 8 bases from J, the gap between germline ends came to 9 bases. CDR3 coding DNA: TGTGCCAGCAGTCCGGACAGAGGCTACACCTTC. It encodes CASSPDRGYTF.

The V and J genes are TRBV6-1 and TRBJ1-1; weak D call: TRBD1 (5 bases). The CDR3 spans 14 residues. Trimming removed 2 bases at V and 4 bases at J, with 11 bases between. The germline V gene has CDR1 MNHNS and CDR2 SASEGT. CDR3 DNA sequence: TGTGCCAGCAGTGAACTCCAGGGAATCACTGAAGCTTTCTTT. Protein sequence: CASSELQGITEAFF.

The DNA for the CDR3 is TGCGCCAGCAGCTTGGGACAGTTAACAACTAATGAAAAACTGTTTTTT. It encodes CASSLGQLTTNEKLFF. The gene calls are TRBV5-1 and TRBJ1-4; tentative D call: TRBD1 (5 bases). CDR3 length: 16 amino acids. Looked up from germline, CDR1 is SGHRS and CDR2 is YFSETQ. With 0 bases removed from V and 0 bases from J, the gap between germline ends came to 9 bases.

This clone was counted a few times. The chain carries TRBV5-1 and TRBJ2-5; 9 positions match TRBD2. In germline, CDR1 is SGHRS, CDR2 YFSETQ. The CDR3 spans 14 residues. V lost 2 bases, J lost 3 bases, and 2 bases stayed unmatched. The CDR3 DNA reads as TGCGCCAGCAGCTTTAGCGGGAGTGAAGAGACCCAGTACTTC. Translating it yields CASSFSGSEETQYF.

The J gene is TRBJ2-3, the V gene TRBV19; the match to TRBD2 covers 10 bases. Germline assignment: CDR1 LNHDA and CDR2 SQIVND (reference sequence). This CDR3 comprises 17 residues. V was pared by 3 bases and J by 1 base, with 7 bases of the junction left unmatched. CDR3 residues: CASSIETLAGGTDTQYF. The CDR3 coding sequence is TGTGCCAGTAGTATCGAGACTCTAGCGGGGGGCACAGATACGCAGTATTTT.

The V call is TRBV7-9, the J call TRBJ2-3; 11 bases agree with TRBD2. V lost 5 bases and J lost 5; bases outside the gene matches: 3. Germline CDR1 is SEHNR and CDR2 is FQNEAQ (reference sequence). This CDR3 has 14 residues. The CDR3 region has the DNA TGTGCCAGCAGCCCCGGACTAGCGGGAGATACGCAGTATTTT. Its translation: CASSPGLAGDTQYF. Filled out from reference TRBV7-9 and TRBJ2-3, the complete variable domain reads DTGVSQNPRHKITKRGQNVTFRCDPISEHNRLYWYRQTLGQGPEFLTYFQNEAQLEKSRLLSDRFSAERPKGSFSTLEIQRTEQGDSAMYLCASSPGLAGDTQYFGPGTRLTVL.

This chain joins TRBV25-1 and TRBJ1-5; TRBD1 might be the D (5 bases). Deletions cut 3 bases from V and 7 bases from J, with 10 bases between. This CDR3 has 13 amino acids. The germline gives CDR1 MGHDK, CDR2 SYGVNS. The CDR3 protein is CASSEVGAQPQHF. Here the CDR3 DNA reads TGTGCCAGCAGTGAGGTAGGGGCACAGCCCCAGCATTTT.

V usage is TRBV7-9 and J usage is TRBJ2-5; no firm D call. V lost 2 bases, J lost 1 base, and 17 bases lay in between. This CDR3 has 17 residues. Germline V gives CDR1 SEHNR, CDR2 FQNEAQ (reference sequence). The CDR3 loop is CASSLMRSTETQETQYF. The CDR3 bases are TGTGCCAGCAGCTTAATGCGGAGTACCGAAACCCAAGAGACCCAGTACTTC.

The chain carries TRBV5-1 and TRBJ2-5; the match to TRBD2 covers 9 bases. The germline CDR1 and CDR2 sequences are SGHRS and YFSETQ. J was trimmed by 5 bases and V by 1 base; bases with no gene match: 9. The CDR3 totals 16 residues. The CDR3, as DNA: TGCGCCAGCAGCTTGCATCGCGGGAGGGCTTATGAGACCCAGTACTTC. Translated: CASSLHRGRAYETQYF.